This T cell receptor beta chain came from a study of CD8 T cells in ankylosing spondylitis. The V gene's germline CDR1 is SEHNR and CDR2 FQNEAQ (reference sequence). The CDR3 covers 13 residues. V shed 4 bases and J shed 10 bases, with 13 bases lying between them. TCRdb independently ran MiXCR on the 5' RACE reads; one entry per CDR3 protein. The sample includes tens of thousands of distinct CDR3 sequences, 7.9% of them seen just once. The TCR was taken from a male donor with ankylosing spondylitis or in good health (not recorded which). The sequencing sample was made of blood. V is TRBV7-9 and J is TRBJ2-2; D gene ambiguous. DNA of the CDR3: TGTGCCAGCAGCTCCGCCTTGTACCAGGAGCTGTTTTTT. Translation gives CASSSALYQELFF.